Listed below are T cell receptor beta chains from one sample, sequenced in a study of T cells in narcolepsy. Assay used: immunoSEQ multiplex PCR; TCRdb lists only in-frame clones, some missing. This table has about 22,000 clones, 70% to 90% appearing once. Sequenced sample: memory (CD45RA-) CD4+ T cells from blood. Every receptor here comes from a human donor in good health. CDR3s include the opening cysteine and the closing phenylalanine or tryptophan. The D gene is left open where the match is weak. Clone sizes are given selectively: once, few, many, or a class where the clone is expanded.

j_gene: TRBJ1-1
abundance: .
v_gene: TRBV4-1
len: 16
d_gene: .
CDR3aa: CASSHKQDRMNTEAFF
CDR3nt: TGCGCCAGCAGCCATAAACAGGATAGGATGAACACTGAAGCTTTCTTT

j_gene: TRBJ1-2
abundance: once
v_gene: TRBV7-9
len: 17
d_gene: .
CDR3aa: CASSHLAYHGKIYGYTF
CDR3nt: TGTGCCAGCAGCCATCTTGCATACCATGGAAAGATCTATGGCTACACCTTC

j_gene: TRBJ2-7
abundance: .
v_gene: TRBV10-2
len: 16
d_gene: TRBD2
CDR3aa: CASSDWGAGGPREQYF
CDR3nt: TGCGCCAGCAGTGACTGGGGGGCGGGGGGGCCGAGGGAGCAGTACTTC

j_gene: TRBJ1-5
abundance: .
v_gene: TRBV5-6
len: 16
d_gene: .
CDR3aa: CASSWGGTLGNQPQHF
CDR3nt: TGTGCCAGCAGCTGGGGAGGGACACTGGGCAATCAGCCCCAGCATTTT

j_gene: TRBJ2-7
abundance: .
v_gene: TRBV11-3
len: 14
d_gene: .
CDR3aa: CASSSNRAAYEQYF
CDR3nt: TGTGCCAGCAGCTCAAACAGGGCGGCCTACGAGCAGTACTTC

j_gene: TRBJ2-2
abundance: .
v_gene: TRBV4-2
len: 13
d_gene: .
CDR3aa: CASSQDGTGELFF
CDR3nt: TGTGCCAGCAGCCAAGATGGCACCGGGGAGCTGTTTTTT

j_gene: TRBJ2-7
abundance: few
v_gene: TRBV19
len: 18
d_gene: TRBD1
CDR3aa: CASSLQRGPDDLLRAQYF
CDR3nt: TGTGCCAGTAGTCTCCAGAGGGGGCCAGATGATCTCCTACGAGCGCAGTACTTC

j_gene: TRBJ2-3
abundance: .
v_gene: TRBV19
len: 15
d_gene: TRBD2
CDR3aa: CASSGSGVPLLEQYF
CDR3nt: TGTGCCAGTAGTGGTAGCGGGGTCCCCTTATTAGAGCAGTATTTT

j_gene: TRBJ1-4
abundance: .
v_gene: TRBV4-2
len: 15
d_gene: TRBD1
CDR3aa: CASSQDGQGDEKLFF
CDR3nt: TGTGCCAGCAGCCAAGATGGACAGGGAGATGAAAAACTGTTTTTT

j_gene: TRBJ2-3
abundance: .
v_gene: TRBV7-8
len: 16
d_gene: TRBD2
CDR3aa: CASSLRVAGAKDTQYF
CDR3nt: TGTGCCAGCAGCTTAAGGGTAGCGGGGGCTAAAGATACGCAGTATTTT

j_gene: TRBJ2-1
abundance: .
v_gene: TRBV4-1
len: 15
d_gene: TRBD1
CDR3aa: CASSPGTGTLNEQFF
CDR3nt: TGCGCCAGCAGCCCCGGGACAGGGACACTCAATGAGCAGTTCTTC

j_gene: TRBJ1-1
abundance: .
v_gene: TRBV19
len: 14
d_gene: TRBD1
CDR3aa: CASSPGGASTEAFF
CDR3nt: TGTGCCAGTAGCCCAGGGGGCGCGTCCACTGAAGCTTTCTTT

j_gene: TRBJ1-5
abundance: .
v_gene: TRBV6-1
len: 14
d_gene: .
CDR3aa: CASSEGTPYQPQHF
CDR3nt: TGTGCCAGCAGTGAGGGAACACCGTATCAGCCCCAGCATTTT

j_gene: TRBJ2-2
abundance: .
v_gene: TRBV11-3
len: 15
d_gene: TRBD1
CDR3aa: CASSSAGQGTGELFF
CDR3nt: TGTGCCAGCAGCTCCGCGGGACAGGGTACCGGGGAGCTGTTTTTT

j_gene: TRBJ2-3
abundance: .
v_gene: TRBV6-1
len: 15
d_gene: .
CDR3aa: CASTEGLTSTDTQYF
CDR3nt: TGTGCCAGCACCGAAGGTCTTACTAGCACAGATACGCAGTATTTT

j_gene: TRBJ2-7
abundance: .
v_gene: TRBV4-1
len: 18
d_gene: TRBD1
CDR3aa: CASSQDVPGQGRSYEQYF
CDR3nt: TGCGCCAGCAGCCAAGATGTACCGGGACAGGGTCGCTCCTACGAGCAGTACTTC

j_gene: TRBJ2-5
abundance: once
v_gene: TRBV6-1
len: 12
d_gene: .
CDR3aa: CASSDRTPPQYF
CDR3nt: TGTGCCAGCAGTGATAGGACCCCGCCCCAGTACTTC